This record covers a single TCR beta chain. Its antigen remains unknown. CDR1 is SGHNT and CDR2 is YYREEE in the germline V gene (reference sequence). CDR3 size: 15 residues. V was cut by 3 bases and J by 2 bases, with 15 bases left in between. Clones were read by immunoSEQ multiplex PCR, and TCRdb kept only the in-frame ones, dropping some. The profile shows 200,000 to 300,000 clones, about 87% of them singletons. This record belongs to a study of cytomegalovirus exposure and HLA in healthy donors. General study points: Per published reports, the classifier diagnosed cytomegalovirus status with high specificity and sensitivity.

The V call is TRBV5-4, the J call TRBJ2-7; weak D call: TRBD2 (6 bases). The sequenced sample was PBMCs. The origin of this receptor is a man aged 18 to 30 in good health and CMV-seronegative. The CDR3 nucleotides read TGTGCCAGCAGCTCGGGGGACGCTACTGCCTACGAGCAGTACTTC. Translation gives CASSSGDATAYEQYF. The entire variable domain, with the rest obtained from reference TRBV5-4 and TRBJ2-7, is as follows: ETGVTQSPTHLIKTRGQQVTLRCSSQSGHNTVSWYQQALGQGPQFIFQYYREEENGRGNFPPRFSGLQFPNYSSELNVNALELDDSALYLCASSSGDATAYEQYFGPGTRLTVT.